The subject of this entry is one TCR beta chain. Its target is not known. Libraries of TCR beta came from quantitative 5'-RACE with molecular barcodes. TCRdb called the 5' RACE reads again in MiXCR, with one record for every CDR3 protein. Among 400,000 to 450,000 distinct CDR3 sequences listed, roughly 15% were seen once. This sample was included in a study of CD8 T cells in ankylosing spondylitis. Whole-study findings and limits: Blood of patients with ankylosing spondylitis appeared to be characterized by a TCR beta motif of several highly homologous variants. Matched ankylosing spondylitis synovial fluid reportedly showed significant enrichment of disease-linked clones.

Sequencing was carried out using blood, either unsorted or a sorted T cell fraction (not recorded which). The sequence was collected from a male donor with ankylosing spondylitis.

In DNA, the CDR3 is TGTGCCACCAGCAGAGCAAGCGGGGGGGCCCCTGAGCAGTTCTTC. As protein: CATSRASGGAPEQFF. The chain joins TRBV15 to TRBJ2-1; 10 bases map to TRBD2. Germline CDR1 LNHNV, CDR2 YYDKDF (reference sequence). The CDR3 is made up of 15 amino acids. J lost 9 bases, V lost 1 base, and 6 bases had no gene match.